The source of this T cell receptor beta chain is a study of blood T cells in healthy people across ages. Study observations and caveats: The CMV status of each donor remained undetermined, and this could have confounded shifts in expanded clonotypes. Total diversity from one million sequenced T cells was likely underestimated.

A sample-barcoded 5' primer and a J-beta primer mix were used in a second PCR of roughly 6 to 11 cycles. Individual samples furnished no less than 2.5 million CDR3-containing paired-end reads apiece. Each CDR3 protein gets one entry after TCRdb re-called the 5' RACE reads with MiXCR. The sample lists some 1.5 million distinct CDR3 sequences, 25% to 30% occurring once. Concerning this clonotype itself: Antigen: not known.

Germline V gene data show CDR1 as MNHEY and CDR2 as SVGAGI. Trimming took 0 bases from V and 7 from J, leaving 18 bases between them. The CDR3 totals 17 residues. The sequencing sample was made of blood. This clonotype was obtained from a woman younger than 45 in good health. The chain is built from TRBV6-5 and TRBJ1-4; D might be TRBD1 (5 bases). CDR3 DNA sequence: TGTGCCAGCAGTTACTCCCCCTCGCGGGGACGTGTTGAAAAACTGTTTTTT. Residues: CASSYSPSRGRVEKLFF.